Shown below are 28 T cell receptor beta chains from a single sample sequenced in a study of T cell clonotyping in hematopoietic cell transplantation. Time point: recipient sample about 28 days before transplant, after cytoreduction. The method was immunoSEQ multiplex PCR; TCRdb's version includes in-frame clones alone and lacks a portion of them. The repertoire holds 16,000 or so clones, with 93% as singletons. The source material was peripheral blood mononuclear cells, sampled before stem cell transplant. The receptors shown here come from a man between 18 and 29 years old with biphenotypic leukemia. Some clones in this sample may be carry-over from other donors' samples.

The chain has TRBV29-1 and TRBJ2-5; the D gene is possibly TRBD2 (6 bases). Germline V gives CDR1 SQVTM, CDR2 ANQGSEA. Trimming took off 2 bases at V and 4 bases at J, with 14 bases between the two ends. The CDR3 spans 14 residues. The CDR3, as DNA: TGCAGCGTTGAAAGTAGGGAGGAAGGAGAGACCCAGTACTTC. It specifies CSVESREEGETQYF.

This CDR3 reads CSVEDLGSGGNTIYF. In nucleotides, the CDR3 is TGCAGCGTTGAAGATCTAGGGTCAGGAGGAAACACCATATATTTT. The chain recombines TRBV29-1 with TRBJ1-3, with D hard to call. From germline, CDR1 is SQVTM and CDR2 ANQGSEA. The V end was cut by 0 bases, the J end by 4 bases, with 13 bases between. The CDR3 runs 15 residues.

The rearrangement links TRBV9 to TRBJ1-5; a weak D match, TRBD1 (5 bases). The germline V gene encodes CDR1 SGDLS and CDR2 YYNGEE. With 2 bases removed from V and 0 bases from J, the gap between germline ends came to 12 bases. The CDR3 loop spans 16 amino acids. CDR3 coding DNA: TGTGCCAGCAGCGTGATTCGACAGTTTAGCAATCAGCCCCAGCATTTT. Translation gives CASSVIRQFSNQPQHF.

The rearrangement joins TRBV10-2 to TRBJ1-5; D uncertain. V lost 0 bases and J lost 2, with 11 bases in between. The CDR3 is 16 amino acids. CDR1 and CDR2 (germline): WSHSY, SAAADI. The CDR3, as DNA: TGCGCCAGCAGTGAGTCGGAAAGGGTAGGCAATCAGCCCCAGCATTTT. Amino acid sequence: CASSESERVGNQPQHF.

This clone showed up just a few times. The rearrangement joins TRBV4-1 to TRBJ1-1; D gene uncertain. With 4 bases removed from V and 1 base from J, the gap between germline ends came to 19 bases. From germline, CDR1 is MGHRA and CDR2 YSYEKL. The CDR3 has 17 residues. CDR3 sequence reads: CASSPFGVSNGNTEAFF. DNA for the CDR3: TGCGCCAGCAGCCCTTTCGGGGTTTCGAACGGGAACACTGAAGCTTTCTTT.

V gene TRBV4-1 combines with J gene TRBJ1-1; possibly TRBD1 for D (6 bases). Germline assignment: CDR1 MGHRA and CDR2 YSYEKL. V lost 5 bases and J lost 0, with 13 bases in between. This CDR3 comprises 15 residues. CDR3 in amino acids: CASSTLTGLNTEAFF. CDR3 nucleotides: TGCGCCAGCAGCACCCTGACAGGTCTGAACACTGAAGCTTTCTTT.

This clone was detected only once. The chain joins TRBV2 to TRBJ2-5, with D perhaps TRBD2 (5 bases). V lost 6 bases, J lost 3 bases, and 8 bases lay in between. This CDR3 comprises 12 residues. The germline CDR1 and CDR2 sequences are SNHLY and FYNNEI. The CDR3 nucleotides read TGTGCCAGCAGGGGGAGAAAAGAGACCCAGTACTTC. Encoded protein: CASRGRKETQYF.

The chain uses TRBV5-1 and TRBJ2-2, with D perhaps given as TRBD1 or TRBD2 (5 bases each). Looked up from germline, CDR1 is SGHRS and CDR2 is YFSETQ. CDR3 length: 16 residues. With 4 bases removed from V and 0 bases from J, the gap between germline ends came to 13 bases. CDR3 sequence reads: CASSHTGPANTGELFF. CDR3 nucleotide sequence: TGCGCCAGCAGCCACACGGGGCCCGCGAACACCGGGGAGCTGTTTTTT.

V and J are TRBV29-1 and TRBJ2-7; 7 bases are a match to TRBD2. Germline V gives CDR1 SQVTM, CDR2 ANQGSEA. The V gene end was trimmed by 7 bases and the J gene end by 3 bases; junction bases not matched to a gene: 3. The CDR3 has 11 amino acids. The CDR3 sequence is CSAGGNYEQYF. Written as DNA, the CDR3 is TGCAGCGCGGGGGGTAACTACGAGCAGTACTTC.

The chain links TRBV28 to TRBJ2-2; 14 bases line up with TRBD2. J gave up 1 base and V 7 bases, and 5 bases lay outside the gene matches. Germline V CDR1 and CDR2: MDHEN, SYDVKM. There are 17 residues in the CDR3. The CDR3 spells CASKVGLAGENTGELFF. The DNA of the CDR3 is TGTGCCAGCAAAGTGGGACTAGCGGGGGAGAACACCGGGGAGCTGTTTTTT.

In DNA, the CDR3 is TGTGCCAGCAGCTTAGTGGGGGGCAGGGGGCTTGGACAGCCCCAGCATTTT. It codes for CASSLVGGRGLGQPQHF. V usage is TRBV7-2 and J usage is TRBJ1-5, with TRBD1 identical over 8 bases. This CDR3 has 17 amino acids. Germline assignment: CDR1 SGHTA and CDR2 FQGNSA. V shed 1 base, J shed 7 bases, and the junction held 12 bases outside the gene matches.

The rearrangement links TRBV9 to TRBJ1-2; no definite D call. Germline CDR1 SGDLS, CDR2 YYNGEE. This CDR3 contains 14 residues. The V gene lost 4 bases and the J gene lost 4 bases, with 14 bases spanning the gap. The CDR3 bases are TGTGCCAGCAGCACCCCGGAGGGATTCTATGGCTACACCTTC. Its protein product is CASSTPEGFYGYTF.

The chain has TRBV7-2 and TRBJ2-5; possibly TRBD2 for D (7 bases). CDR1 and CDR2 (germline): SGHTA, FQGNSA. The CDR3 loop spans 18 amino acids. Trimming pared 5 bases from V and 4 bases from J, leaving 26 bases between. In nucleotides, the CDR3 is TGTGCCAGCAGCCAAGTCGTATTCGGACTTAGGGGGGGAGAGACCCAGTACTTC. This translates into CASSQVVFGLRGGETQYF.

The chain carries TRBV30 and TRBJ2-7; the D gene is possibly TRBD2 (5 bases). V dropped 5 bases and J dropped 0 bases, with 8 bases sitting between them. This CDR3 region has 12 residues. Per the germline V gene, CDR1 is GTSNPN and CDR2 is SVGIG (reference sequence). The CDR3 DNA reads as TGTGCCTGGGGGCGGGCCTCCTACGAGCAGTACTTC. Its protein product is CAWGRASYEQYF.

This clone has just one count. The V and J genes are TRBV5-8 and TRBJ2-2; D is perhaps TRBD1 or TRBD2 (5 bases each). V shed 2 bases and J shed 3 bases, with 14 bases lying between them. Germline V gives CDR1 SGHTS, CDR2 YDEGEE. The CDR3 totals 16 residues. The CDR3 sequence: CASSFQGGSYTGELFF. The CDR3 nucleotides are TGTGCCAGCAGCTTCCAGGGCGGGTCGTACACCGGGGAGCTGTTTTTT.

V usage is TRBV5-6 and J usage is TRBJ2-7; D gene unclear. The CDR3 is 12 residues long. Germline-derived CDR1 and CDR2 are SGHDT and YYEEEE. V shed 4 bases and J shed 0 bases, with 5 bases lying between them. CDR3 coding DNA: TGTGCCAGCAGCGGGGACTCCTACGAGCAGTACTTC. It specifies CASSGDSYEQYF.

CDR3 amino acids: CASSPRRGEAFF. The CDR3 nucleotides read TGTGCCAGCAGCCCCAGGCGGGGTGAAGCTTTCTTT. The rearrangement links TRBV7-2 to TRBJ1-1, with D unresolved. The germline V and J ends were trimmed by 5 bases and 7 bases, with 11 bases remaining between them. The CDR3 is 12 residues long. Germline loops: CDR1 SGHTA, CDR2 FQGNSA.

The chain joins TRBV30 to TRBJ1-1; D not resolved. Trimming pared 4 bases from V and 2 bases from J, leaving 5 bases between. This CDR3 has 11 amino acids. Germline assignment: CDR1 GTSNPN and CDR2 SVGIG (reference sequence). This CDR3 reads CAWTFNTEAFF. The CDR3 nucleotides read TGTGCCTGGACATTCAACACTGAAGCTTTCTTT.

The CDR3 DNA reads TGTGCCAGTACCCCAAAACACTCTAACTATGGCTACACCTTC. Its protein product is CASTPKHSNYGYTF. This chain uses TRBV19 with TRBJ1-2; no clear D. This CDR3 is built from 14 residues. Trimming took off 7 bases at V and 0 bases at J, with 12 bases between the two ends. Germline loops: CDR1 LNHDA, CDR2 SQIVND (reference sequence).

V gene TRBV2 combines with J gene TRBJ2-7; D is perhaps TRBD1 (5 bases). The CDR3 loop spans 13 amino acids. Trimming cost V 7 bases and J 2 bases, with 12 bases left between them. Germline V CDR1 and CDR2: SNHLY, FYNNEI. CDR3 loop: CASKIQAPYEQYF. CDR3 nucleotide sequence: TGTGCCAGCAAGATACAGGCCCCCTACGAGCAGTACTTC.

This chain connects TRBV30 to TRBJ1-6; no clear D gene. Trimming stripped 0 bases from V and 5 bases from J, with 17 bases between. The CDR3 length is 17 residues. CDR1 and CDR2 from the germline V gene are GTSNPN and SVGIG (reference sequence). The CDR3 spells CAWSVKPFGENNSPLHF. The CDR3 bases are TGTGCCTGGAGTGTAAAGCCCTTCGGGGAAAATAATTCACCCCTCCACTTT.

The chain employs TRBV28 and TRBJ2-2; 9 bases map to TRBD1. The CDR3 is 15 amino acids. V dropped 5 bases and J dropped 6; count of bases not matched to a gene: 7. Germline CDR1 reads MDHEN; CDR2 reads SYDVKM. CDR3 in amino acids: CASSPWDREPGELFF. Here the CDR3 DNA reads TGTGCCAGCAGTCCATGGGACAGGGAGCCCGGGGAGCTGTTTTTT. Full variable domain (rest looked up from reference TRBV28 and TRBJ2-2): DVKVTQSSRYLVKRTGEKVFLECVQDMDHENMFWYRQDPGLGLRLIYFSYDVKMKEKGDIPEGYSVSREKKERFSLILESASTNQTSMYLCASSPWDREPGELFFGEGSRLTVL.

The CDR3 is CASSPEMGTGNSPLHF. The CDR3 DNA follows: TGCGCCAGCAGCCCGGAGATGGGGACAGGGAATTCACCCCTCCACTTT. This sequence joins TRBV4-3 and TRBJ1-6; TRBD1 aligns across 9 bases. Unmatched junction bases numbered 8, after V lost 4 bases and J lost 7 bases. Germline V gene lookup returns CDR1 LGHNA and CDR2 YSLEER. The CDR3 is 16 amino acids.

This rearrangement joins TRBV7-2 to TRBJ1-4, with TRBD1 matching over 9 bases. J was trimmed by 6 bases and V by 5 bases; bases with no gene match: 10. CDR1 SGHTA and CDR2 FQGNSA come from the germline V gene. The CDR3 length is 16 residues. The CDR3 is CASSTGTGQGHEKLFF. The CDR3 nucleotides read TGTGCCAGCAGCACAGGGACAGGGCAAGGCCATGAAAAACTGTTTTTT.

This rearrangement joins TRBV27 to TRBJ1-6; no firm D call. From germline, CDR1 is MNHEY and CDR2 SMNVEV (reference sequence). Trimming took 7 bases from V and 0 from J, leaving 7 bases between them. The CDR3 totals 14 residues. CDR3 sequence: CASMESSYNSPLHF. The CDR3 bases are TGTGCCAGCATGGAGAGCTCCTATAATTCACCCCTCCACTTT.

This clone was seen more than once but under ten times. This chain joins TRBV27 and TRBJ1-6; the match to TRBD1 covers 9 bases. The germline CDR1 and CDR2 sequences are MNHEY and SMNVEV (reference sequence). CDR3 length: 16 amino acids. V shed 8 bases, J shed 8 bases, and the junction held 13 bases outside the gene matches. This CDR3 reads CASGTGGGNRDSPLHF. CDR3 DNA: TGTGCCAGCGGAACAGGGGGCGGCAATAGGGATTCACCCCTCCACTTT.

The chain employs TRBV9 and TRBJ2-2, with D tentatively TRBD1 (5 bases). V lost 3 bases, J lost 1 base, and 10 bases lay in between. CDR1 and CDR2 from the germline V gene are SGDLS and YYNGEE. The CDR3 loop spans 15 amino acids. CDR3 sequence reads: CASSGFQGNTGELFF. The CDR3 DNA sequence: TGTGCCAGCAGCGGGTTTCAGGGGAACACCGGGGAGCTGTTTTTT.

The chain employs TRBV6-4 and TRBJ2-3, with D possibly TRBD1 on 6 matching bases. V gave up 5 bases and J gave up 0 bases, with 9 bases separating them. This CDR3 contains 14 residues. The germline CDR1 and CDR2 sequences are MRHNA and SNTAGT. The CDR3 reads CASSTTGSTDTQYF. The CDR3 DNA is TGTGCCAGCAGTACGACAGGCAGCACAGATACGCAGTATTTT.